A selection of T cell receptor beta chains follows, all from one sample in a study of blood T cell repertoires in COVID-19. TCRdb's copy holds only in-frame clones and misses some; the assay was immunoSEQ multiplex PCR. The sample includes about 220,000 clones, 75% to 85% of them seen just once. Sequenced input: peripheral blood. The receptor set was obtained from a woman in her seventies with acute or convalescent COVID-19. The conserved cysteine and the conserved F or W are not part of the CDR3 here. Each record gives: clone size, V gene, J gene, CDR3 protein. Clone size is shown for a subset of rows, as once, few, many or a class of expanded clone.

few,TRBV18,TRBJ1-3,ASSHGQSSGNTIY
once,TRBV9,TRBJ2-1,ASSVAGTSLNEQF
few,TRBV5-1,TRBJ2-1,ASTTALGVREQF
few,TRBV2,TRBJ1-1,ASTRGLLNTEAF
.,TRBV6-6,TRBJ1-6,ASSYSEQNSPLH
.,TRBV3-1/TRBV3-2,TRBJ2-7,ASSLIGREQY
.,TRBV7-9,TRBJ2-7,ASSLAGGYPPAYEQY
.,TRBV4-1,TRBJ1-4,ASSQMDRVEKLF
.,TRBV4-1,TRBJ1-1,ASSQVGTRGTAEAF
once,TRBV27,TRBJ1-4,ASSRTRGEKLF
.,TRBV18,TRBJ2-5,ASSPRTGVQETQY
.,TRBV4-3,TRBJ1-1,ASSQRQDTEAF
.,TRBV27,TRBJ2-3,ASSSMVTYTQY
.,TRBV24-1,TRBJ2-7,ATSDATESSYEQY
few,TRBV7-9,TRBJ1-3,AGGQDGSGNTIY
.,TRBV9,TRBJ1-6,ASSVQGDSTYNSPLH
once,TRBV6-5,TRBJ1-4,ASSYSALLQFELF
.,TRBV3-1/TRBV3-2,TRBJ1-2,ASSQDRQWSAYGYT
many,TRBV7-2,TRBJ2-7,ASSRDRVGEQY
.,TRBV2,TRBJ1-2,ASSDRRQGIYGYT
.,TRBV11-3,TRBJ2-3,ASSLVGGTPSTDTQY
few,TRBV18,TRBJ2-5,ASSPRLAGFETQY
.,TRBV7-2,TRBJ1-5,ASSPGVGGRQPQH
.,TRBV5-5,TRBJ1-5,ASSSAPGQGARQPQH
.,TRBV28,TRBJ2-7,ASSSTRYEQY
once,TRBV6-5,TRBJ1-5,ASSSHYSGQPQH
.,TRBV3-1/TRBV3-2,TRBJ1-2,ASSPGTGGIYGYT
.,TRBV5-1,TRBJ2-7,ASSLALAGGEQY
.,TRBV28,TRBJ2-1,ASRGAGRNEQF
.,TRBV24-1,TRBJ2-1,ATSNTRDSVYNEQF
.,TRBV24-1,TRBJ1-2,ATSDTGHANYGYT
.,TRBV19,TRBJ1-2,ASRTGQGRVYGYT
.,TRBV7-8,TRBJ1-1,ASSLGGEQPSDTEAF
.,TRBV7-2,TRBJ2-4,ASSLDWEANIQY
.,TRBV21-1,TRBJ1-5,ASILERTGAYSNQPQH
.,TRBV20-1,TRBJ1-2,SASTQGEGWYGYT
.,TRBV5-6,TRBJ1-3,ASSSGTSGVGNTIY
.,TRBV7-9,TRBJ2-7,ASSPIVRDRAHEQY
.,TRBV3-1/TRBV3-2,TRBJ1-1,ASSQDTDWASGAF
few,TRBV30,TRBJ2-1,AWSVKRGGYNEQF
.,TRBV9,TRBJ2-5,ASSVVTGAQETQY
.,TRBV4-3,TRBJ2-7,ASSQGSLGLAGMFYEQY
.,TRBV5-8,TRBJ1-1,ASSSSAQGATEAF
.,TRBV6-5,TRBJ2-4,ASSYAGQGDQNIQY
.,TRBV2,TRBJ1-5,ASRQGLPQH
.,TRBV9,TRBJ1-2,ASSVTGAYYGYT
.,TRBV5-8,TRBJ1-1,ASRTRQVATEAF